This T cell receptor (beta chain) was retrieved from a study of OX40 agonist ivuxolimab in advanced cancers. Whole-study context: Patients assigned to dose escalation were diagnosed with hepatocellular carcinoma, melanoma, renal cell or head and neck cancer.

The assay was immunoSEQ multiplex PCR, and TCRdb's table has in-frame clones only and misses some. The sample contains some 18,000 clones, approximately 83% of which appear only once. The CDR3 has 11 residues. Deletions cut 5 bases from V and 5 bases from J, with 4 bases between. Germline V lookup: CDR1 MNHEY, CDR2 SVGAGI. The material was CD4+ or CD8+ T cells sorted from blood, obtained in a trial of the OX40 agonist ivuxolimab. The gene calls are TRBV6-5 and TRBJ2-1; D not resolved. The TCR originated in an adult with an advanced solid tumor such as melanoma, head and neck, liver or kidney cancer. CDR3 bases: TGTGCCAGCAGTCGTGACAATGAGCAGTTCTTC. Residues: CASSRDNEQFF.